Described below is a single T cell receptor beta chain sequence and its context. This entry belongs to a study of human T cells and chemical hapten exposure. Time point meaning: patch test 3, about 24 weeks after DPC sensitization. Stated treatment: therapeutic diphenylcyclopropenone sensitization with weekly scalp DPC. Alopecia patients deemed DPC-suitable, aged 18 to 70, excluding pregnancy. Trimming pared 1 base from V and 7 bases from J, leaving 11 bases between. The CDR3 loop spans 15 amino acids. CDR1 is SGHTA, CDR2 FQGNSA, per germline. TCRdb used MiXCR to reprocess the RACE reads, holding one entry per CDR3 protein. The sample consists of roughly 200,000 distinct CDR3 sequences, 24% of them appearing once.

The rearrangement joins TRBV7-2 to TRBJ1-6; D not certain. Sequenced material: whole blood, taken in connection with sensitization to the hapten diphenylcyclopropenone (DPC). The origin of this receptor is a woman between 40 and 55 years old with alopecia areata. Some clones in this sample may be carry-over from other donors' samples. The chain's CDR3 is CASSLGSFNNSPLHF. DNA of the CDR3: TGTGCCAGCAGCTTAGGCAGTTTTAACAATTCACCCCTCCACTTT.